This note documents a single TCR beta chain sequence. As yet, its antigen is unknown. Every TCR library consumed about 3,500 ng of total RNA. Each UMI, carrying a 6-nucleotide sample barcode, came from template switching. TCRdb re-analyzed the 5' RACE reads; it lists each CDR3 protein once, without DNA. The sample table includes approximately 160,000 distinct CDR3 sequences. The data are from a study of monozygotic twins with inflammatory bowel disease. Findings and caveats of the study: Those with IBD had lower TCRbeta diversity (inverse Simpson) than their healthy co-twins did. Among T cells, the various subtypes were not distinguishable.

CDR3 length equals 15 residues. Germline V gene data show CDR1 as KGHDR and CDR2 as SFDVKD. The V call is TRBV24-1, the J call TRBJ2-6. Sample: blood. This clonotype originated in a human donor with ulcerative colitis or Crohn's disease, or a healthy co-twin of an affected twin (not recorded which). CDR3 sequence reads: CATSDLGTGANVLTF.